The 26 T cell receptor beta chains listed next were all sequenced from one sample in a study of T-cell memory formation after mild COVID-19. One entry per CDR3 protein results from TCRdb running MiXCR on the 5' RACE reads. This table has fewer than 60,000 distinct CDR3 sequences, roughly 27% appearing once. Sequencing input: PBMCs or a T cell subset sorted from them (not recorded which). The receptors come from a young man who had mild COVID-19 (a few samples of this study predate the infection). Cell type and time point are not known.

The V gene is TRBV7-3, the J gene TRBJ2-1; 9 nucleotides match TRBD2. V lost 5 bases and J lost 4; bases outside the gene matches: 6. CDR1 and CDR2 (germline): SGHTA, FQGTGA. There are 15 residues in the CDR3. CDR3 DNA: TGTGCCAGCAGCCAGAGCGGGGGGATTTACAATGAGCAGTTCTTC. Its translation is CASSQSGGIYNEQFF. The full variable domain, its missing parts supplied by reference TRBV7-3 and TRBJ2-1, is GAGVSQTPSNKVTEKGKYVELRCDPISGHTALYWYRQSLGQGPEFLIYFQGTGAADDSGLPNDRFFAVRPEGSVSTLKIQRTERGDSAVYLCASSQSGGIYNEQFFGPGTRLTVL.

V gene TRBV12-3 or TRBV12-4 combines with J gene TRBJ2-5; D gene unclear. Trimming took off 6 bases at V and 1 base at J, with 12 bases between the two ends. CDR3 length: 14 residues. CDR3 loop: CASSPVPSQETQYF. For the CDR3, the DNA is TGTGCCAGCAGCCCCGTCCCTTCCCAAGAGACCCAGTACTTC.

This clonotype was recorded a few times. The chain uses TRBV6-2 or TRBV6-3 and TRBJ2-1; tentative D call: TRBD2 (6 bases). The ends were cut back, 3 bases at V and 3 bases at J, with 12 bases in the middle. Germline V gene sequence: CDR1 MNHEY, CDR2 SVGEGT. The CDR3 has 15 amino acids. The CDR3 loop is CASSYAAGIYNEQFF. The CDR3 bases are TGTGCCAGCAGTTATGCGGCGGGGATCTACAATGAGCAGTTCTTC.

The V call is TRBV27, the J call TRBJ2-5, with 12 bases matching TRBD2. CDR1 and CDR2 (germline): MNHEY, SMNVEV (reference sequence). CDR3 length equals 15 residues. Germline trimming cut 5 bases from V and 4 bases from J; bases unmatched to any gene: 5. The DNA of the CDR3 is TGTGCCAGCAGTAGGACTAGCGGGGTCGTAGAGACCCAGTACTTC. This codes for CASSRTSGVVETQYF.

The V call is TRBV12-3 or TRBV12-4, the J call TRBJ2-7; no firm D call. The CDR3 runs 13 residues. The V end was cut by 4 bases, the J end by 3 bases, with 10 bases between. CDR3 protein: CASSSSTRYEQYF. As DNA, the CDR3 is TGTGCCAGCAGTTCTTCTACCCGCTACGAGCAGTACTTC.

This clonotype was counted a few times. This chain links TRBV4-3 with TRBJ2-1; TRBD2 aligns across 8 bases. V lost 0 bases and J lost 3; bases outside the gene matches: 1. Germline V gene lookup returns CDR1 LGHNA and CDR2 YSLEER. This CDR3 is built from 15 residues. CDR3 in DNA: TGCGCCAGCAGCCAAGATAGCGGGGTCTACAATGAGCAGTTCTTC. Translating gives CASSQDSGVYNEQFF.

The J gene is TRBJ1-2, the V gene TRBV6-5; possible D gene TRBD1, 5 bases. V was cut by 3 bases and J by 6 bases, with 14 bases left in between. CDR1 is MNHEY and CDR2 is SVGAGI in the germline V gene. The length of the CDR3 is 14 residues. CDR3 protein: CASSYQGAGNGYTF. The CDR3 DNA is TGTGCCAGCAGTTATCAAGGGGCAGGCAATGGCTACACCTTC.

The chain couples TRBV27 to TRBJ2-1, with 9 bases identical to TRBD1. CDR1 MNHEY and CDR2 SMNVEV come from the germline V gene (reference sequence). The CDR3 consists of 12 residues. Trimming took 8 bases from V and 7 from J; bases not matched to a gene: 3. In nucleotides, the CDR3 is TGTGCCAGCTCGGACAGGGGTAATGAGCAGTTCTTC. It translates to CASSDRGNEQFF.

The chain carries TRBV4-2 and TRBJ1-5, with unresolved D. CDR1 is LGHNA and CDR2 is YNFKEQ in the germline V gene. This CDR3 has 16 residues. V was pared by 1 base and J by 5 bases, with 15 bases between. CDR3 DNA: TGTGCCAGCAGCCAAGTTGCTAACGGAATAGATCAGCCCCAGCATTTT. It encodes CASSQVANGIDQPQHF.

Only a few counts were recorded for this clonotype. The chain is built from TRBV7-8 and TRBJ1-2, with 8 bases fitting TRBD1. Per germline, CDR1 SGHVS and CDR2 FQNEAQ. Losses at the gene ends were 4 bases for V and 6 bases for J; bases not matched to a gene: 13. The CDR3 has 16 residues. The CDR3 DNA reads TGTGCCAGCAGCTCGCCACCGGACAGGGCGGGCGATGGCTACACCTTC. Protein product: CASSSPPDRAGDGYTF.

This CDR3 is CASSPTYSNQPQHF. CDR3 sequence (DNA): TGTGCCAGCAGCCCAACGTATAGCAATCAGCCCCAGCATTTT. The V and J genes are TRBV3-1 and TRBJ1-5; D uncertain. Germline V gene data show CDR1 as LGHDT and CDR2 as YNNKEL (reference sequence). The CDR3 extends over 14 amino acids. V was trimmed by 4 bases and J by 0 bases, leaving 7 bases between them. Together with reference TRBV3-1 and TRBJ1-5, the CDR3 gives the full variable domain: DTAVSQTPKYLVTQMGNDKSIKCEQNLGHDTMYWYKQDSKKFLKIMFSYNNKELIINETVPNRFSPKSPDKAHLNLHINSLELGDSAVYFCASSPTYSNQPQHFGDGTRLSIL.

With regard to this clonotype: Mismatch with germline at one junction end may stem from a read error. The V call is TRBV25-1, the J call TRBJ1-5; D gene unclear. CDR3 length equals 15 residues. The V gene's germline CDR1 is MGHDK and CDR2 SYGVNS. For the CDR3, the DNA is TGTGCCAGCACCGCAGGCGCCAGGCCGCTTGAGCCCCAGAATTTT. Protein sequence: CASTAGARPLEPQNF.

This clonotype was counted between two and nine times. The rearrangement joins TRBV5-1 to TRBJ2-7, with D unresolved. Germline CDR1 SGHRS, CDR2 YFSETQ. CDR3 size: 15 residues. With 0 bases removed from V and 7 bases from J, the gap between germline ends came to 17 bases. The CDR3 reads CASSLEAPGRGEQYF. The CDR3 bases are TGCGCCAGCAGCTTGGAAGCACCGGGCCGTGGGGAGCAGTACTTC.

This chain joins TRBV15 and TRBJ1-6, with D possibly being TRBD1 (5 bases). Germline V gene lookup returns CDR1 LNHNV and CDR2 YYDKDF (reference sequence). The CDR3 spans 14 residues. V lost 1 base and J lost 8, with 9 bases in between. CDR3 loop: CATSRVGRDSPLHF. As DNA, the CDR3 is TGTGCCACCAGCAGAGTCGGCAGGGATTCACCCCTCCACTTT.

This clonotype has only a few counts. CDR3 sequence reads: CASSQGPDTEAFF. CDR3 sequence (DNA): TGTGCCAGCAGCCAAGGACCCGACACTGAAGCTTTCTTT. The chain combines TRBV3-1 with TRBJ1-1; D gene ambiguous. Germline CDR1 is LGHDT and CDR2 is YNNKEL (reference sequence). The V end lost 1 base, the J end lost 3 bases, and 6 bases lay between the germline ends. The CDR3 contains 13 residues.

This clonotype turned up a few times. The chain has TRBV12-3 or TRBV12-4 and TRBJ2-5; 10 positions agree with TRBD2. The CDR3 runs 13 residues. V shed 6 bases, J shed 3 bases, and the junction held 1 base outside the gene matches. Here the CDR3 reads CASRSGGEETQYF. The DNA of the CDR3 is TGTGCCAGCAGGAGCGGGGGGGAAGAGACCCAGTACTTC.

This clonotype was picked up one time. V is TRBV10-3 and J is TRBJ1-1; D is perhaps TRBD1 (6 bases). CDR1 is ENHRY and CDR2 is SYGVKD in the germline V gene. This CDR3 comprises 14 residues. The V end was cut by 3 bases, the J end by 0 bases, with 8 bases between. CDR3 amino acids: CAISDWTVNTEAFF. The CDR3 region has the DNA TGTGCCATCAGTGACTGGACAGTGAACACTGAAGCTTTCTTT.

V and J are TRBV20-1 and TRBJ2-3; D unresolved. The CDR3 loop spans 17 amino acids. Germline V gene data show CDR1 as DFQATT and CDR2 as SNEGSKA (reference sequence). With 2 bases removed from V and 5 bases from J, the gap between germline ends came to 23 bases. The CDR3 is CSARQIATVFPGDTQYF. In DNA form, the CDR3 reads TGCAGTGCTAGACAGATCGCTACGGTATTTCCGGGAGATACGCAGTATTTT.

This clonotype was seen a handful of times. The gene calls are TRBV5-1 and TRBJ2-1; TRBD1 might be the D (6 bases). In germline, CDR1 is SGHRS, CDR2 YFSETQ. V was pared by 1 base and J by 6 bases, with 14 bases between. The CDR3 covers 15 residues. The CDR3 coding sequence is TGCGCCAGCAGCTTGTGGGGACAAGGGCCCAATGAGCAGTTCTTC. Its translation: CASSLWGQGPNEQFF. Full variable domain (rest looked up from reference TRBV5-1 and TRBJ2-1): KAGVTQTPRYLIKTRGQQVTLSCSPISGHRSVSWYQQTPGQGLQFLFEYFSETQRNKGNFPGRFSGRQFSNSRSEMNVSTLELGDSALYLCASSLWGQGPNEQFFGPGTRLTVL.

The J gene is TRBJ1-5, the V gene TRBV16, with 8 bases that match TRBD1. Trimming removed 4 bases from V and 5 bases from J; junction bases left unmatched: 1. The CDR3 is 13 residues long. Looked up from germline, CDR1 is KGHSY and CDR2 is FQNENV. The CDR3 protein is CASSRTGYQPQHF. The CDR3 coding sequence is TGTGCCAGCAGCCGGACAGGGTATCAGCCCCAGCATTTT.

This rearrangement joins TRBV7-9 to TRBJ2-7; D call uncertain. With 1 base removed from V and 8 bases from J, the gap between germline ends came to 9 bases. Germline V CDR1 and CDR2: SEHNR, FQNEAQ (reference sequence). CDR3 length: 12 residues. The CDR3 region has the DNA TGTGCCAGCAGCTTAGTCCTGTGGAAGCAGTACTTC. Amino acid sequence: CASSLVLWKQYF.

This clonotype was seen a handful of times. The CDR3 region is CASSAAVNEQFF. CDR3 DNA: TGTGCCAGCAGCGCCGCAGTAAATGAGCAGTTCTTC. The rearrangement uses TRBV9 and TRBJ2-1, with no clear D. CDR3 length equals 12 residues. The V end lost 3 bases, the J end lost 7 bases, and 8 bases lay between the germline ends. Germline lookup yields CDR1 SGDLS and CDR2 YYNGEE.

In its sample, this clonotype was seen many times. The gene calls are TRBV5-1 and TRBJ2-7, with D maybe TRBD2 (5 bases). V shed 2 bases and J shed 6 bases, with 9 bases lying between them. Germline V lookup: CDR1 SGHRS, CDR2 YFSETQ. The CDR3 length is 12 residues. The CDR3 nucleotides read TGCGCCAGCAGCTTCGCGAGCGGCGAGCAGTACTTC. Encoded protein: CASSFASGEQYF. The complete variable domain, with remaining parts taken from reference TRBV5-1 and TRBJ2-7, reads KAGVTQTPRYLIKTRGQQVTLSCSPISGHRSVSWYQQTPGQGLQFLFEYFSETQRNKGNFPGRFSGRQFSNSRSEMNVSTLELGDSALYLCASSFASGEQYFGPGTRLTVT.

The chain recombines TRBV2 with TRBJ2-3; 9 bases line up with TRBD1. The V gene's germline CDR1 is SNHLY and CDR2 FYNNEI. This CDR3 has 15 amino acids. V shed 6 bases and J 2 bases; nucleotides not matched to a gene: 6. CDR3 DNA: TGTGCCAGCAGAGGGGGACAGGGAAACACAGATACGCAGTATTTT. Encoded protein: CASRGGQGNTDTQYF.

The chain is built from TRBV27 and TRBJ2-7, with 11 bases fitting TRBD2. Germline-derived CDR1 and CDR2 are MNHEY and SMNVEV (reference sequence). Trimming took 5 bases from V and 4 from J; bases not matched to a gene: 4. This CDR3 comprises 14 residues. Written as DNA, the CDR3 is TGTGCCAGCAGTGCGAGGACTAGCGGGTACGAGCAGTACGTC. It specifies CASSARTSGYEQYV.

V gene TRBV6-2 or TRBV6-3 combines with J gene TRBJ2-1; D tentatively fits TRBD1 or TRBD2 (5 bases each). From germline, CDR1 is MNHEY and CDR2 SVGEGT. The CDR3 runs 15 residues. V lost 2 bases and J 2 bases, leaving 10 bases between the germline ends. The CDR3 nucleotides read TGTGCCAGCAGTTACCGGGACGGCACCTACAATGAGCAGTTCTTC. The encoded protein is CASSYRDGTYNEQFF.